This TCR beta chain is drawn from a study of blood T cell repertoires in COVID-19. Some clones are missing from TCRdb's copy, which holds only in-frame ones; the method was immunoSEQ multiplex PCR. The sample lists approximately 180,000 clones, approximately 83% occurring once. The CDR3 length is 15 residues. From germline, CDR1 is MNHEY and CDR2 SVGAGI. The V gene lost 0 bases and the J gene lost 4 bases, with 10 bases spanning the gap. The TCR comes from a human donor with active or convalescent COVID-19. The donor label of this sample is uncertain. Sequencing input: peripheral blood. This sequence joins TRBV6-5 and TRBJ1-5; TRBD1 might be the D (6 bases). The CDR3 nucleotides are TGTGCCAGCAGTTACTCCCAGGGGCTAAATCAGCCCCAGCATTTT. Its protein product is CASSYSQGLNQPQHF.